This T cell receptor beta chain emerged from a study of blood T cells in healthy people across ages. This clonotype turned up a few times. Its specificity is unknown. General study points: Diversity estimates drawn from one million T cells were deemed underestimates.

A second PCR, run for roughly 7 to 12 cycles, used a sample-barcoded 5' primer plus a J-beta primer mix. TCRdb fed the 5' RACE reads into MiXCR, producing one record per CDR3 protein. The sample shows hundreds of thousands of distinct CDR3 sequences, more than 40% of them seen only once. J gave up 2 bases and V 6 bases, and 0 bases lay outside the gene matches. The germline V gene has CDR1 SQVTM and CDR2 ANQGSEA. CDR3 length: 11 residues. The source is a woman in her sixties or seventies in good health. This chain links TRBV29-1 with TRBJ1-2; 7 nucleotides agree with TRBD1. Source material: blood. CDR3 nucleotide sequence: TGCAGCGTACAGGGGAACTATGGCTACACCTTC. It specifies CSVQGNYGYTF. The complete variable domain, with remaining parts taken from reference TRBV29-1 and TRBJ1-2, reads SAVISQKPSRDICQRGTSLTIQCQVDSQVTMMFWYRQQPGQSLTLIATANQGSEATYESGFVIDKFPISRPNLTFSTLTVSNMSPEDSSIYLCSVQGNYGYTFGSGTRLTVV.